These 16 T cell receptor beta chains were all obtained from the same sample, sequenced in a study of blood T cell repertoires in COVID-19. Libraries were prepared by immunoSEQ multiplex PCR; TCRdb keeps only in-frame clonotypes and omits some of them. The sample includes about 230,000 clones, approximately 82% seen only once; the top ten take under 3%. What was sequenced was peripheral blood. Receptors were obtained from a woman in her 70s with active or convalescent COVID-19.

The gene calls are TRBV7-9 and TRBJ2-2; a weak D match, TRBD1 (5 bases). Germline CDR1 SEHNR, CDR2 FQNEAQ (reference sequence). The CDR3 contains 14 residues. V lost 2 bases and J lost 4, with 8 bases in between. CDR3 nucleotide sequence: TGTGCCAGCAGCTTAACAGGAATCACCGGGGAGCTGTTTTTT. This encodes CASSLTGITGELFF.

Remarks on this clone: The DNA is left out, because the CDR3 cannot be placed on it with certainty; the CDR3 is given as TCRdb lists it. The rearrangement uses TRBV12-1 and TRBJ1-6. TRBV12-1 is termed a pseudogene. With termini counted, the CDR3 has 17 amino acids. The CDR3 spells CASSFGGGSSYNSPLHF.

The V gene is TRBV11-3, the J gene TRBJ2-3, with D possibly being TRBD1 (7 bases). The CDR3 runs 15 residues. CDR1 SGHNT and CDR2 YENEEA come from the germline V gene. V was clipped by 4 bases and J by 3 bases, with 14 bases between them. The CDR3 DNA is TGTGCCAGCAGCTACAGACAGGGAGGAACAGATACGCAGTATTTT. Translation: CASSYRQGGTDTQYF.

The rearrangement uses TRBV7-9 and TRBJ2-7; D not resolved. The CDR3 is 11 amino acids. Deletions cut 5 bases from V and 3 bases from J, with 5 bases between. Germline CDR1 is SEHNR and CDR2 is FQNEAQ (reference sequence). The CDR3 region has the DNA TGTGCCAGCAGCCGGTTCTACGAGCAGTACTTC. As protein: CASSRFYEQYF. Supplemented by reference TRBV7-9 and TRBJ2-7, the full variable domain reads DTGVSQNPRHKITKRGQNVTFRCDPISEHNRLYWYRQTLGQGPEFLTYFQNEAQLEKSRLLSDRFSAERPKGSFSTLEIQRTEQGDSAMYLCASSRFYEQYFGPGTRLTVT.

The rearrangement links TRBV5-5 to TRBJ2-7; the D gene is possibly TRBD1 (6 bases). The CDR3 consists of 12 residues. Germline assignment: CDR1 SGHKS and CDR2 YYEKEE (reference sequence). Deletions cut 4 bases from V and 4 bases from J, with 9 bases between. The CDR3 sequence: CASSQQGYEQYF. CDR3 sequence (DNA): TGTGCCAGCAGCCAACAGGGATACGAGCAGTACTTC.

The genes are TRBV6-2 or TRBV6-3 and TRBJ2-3; TRBD1 matches at 9 bases. CDR1 is MNHEY and CDR2 is SVGEGT in the germline V gene. The CDR3 length is 15 residues. The trim removed 5 bases at V and 5 bases at J, leaving 8 bases unmatched. CDR3 DNA sequence: TGTGCCAGCAGTGTAAGGACAGGGGTAGTAGATACGCAGTATTTT. Translated: CASSVRTGVVDTQYF.

This clone has a handful of counts. The genes are TRBV6-1 and TRBJ2-3; D is possibly TRBD2 (6 bases). The germline V gene encodes CDR1 MNHNS and CDR2 SASEGT. The V end lost 3 bases, the J end lost 6 bases, and 25 bases lay between the germline ends. CDR3 size: 18 residues. The CDR3 protein is CASSERVGGASFMDTQYF. In DNA form, the CDR3 reads TGTGCCAGCAGTGAGAGGGTGGGCGGGGCGAGCTTCATGGATACGCAGTATTTT.

The rearrangement links TRBV11-2 to TRBJ2-1; unclear D gene. CDR3 length equals 15 residues. In germline, CDR1 is SGHAT, CDR2 FQNNGV. V lost 1 base and J lost 2, with 9 bases in between. For the CDR3, the DNA is TGTGCCAGCAGCTTAGCCCCTACCACCTACAATGAGCAGTTCTTC. Residues: CASSLAPTTYNEQFF.

The CDR3 nucleotides are TGCGCCAGCAGCCAGGACAGGGAGGATGGCTACACCTTC. Residues: CASSQDREDGYTF. This sequence joins TRBV5-1 and TRBJ1-2, with 8 positions matching TRBD1. Germline lookup yields CDR1 SGHRS and CDR2 YFSETQ. This CDR3 has 13 residues. The ends lost 4 bases at V and 6 bases at J; junction bases unmatched: 5.

This clone occurred once. The chain combines TRBV18 with TRBJ2-1; 12 bases are a match to TRBD1. CDR1 KGHSH and CDR2 LQKENI come from the germline V gene. Losses at the gene ends were 0 bases for V and 8 bases for J; bases not matched to a gene: 11. CDR3 size: 18 residues. CDR3 amino acids: CASSPPSPPGQGAHEQFF. The DNA of the CDR3 is TGTGCCAGCTCACCACCCTCCCCCCCGGGACAGGGGGCGCATGAGCAGTTCTTC.

CDR3 protein: CATSTGGSPTYEQYF. The CDR3 nucleotides are TGTGCCACCTCGACAGGGGGCTCTCCTACCTACGAGCAGTACTTC. This chain links TRBV18 with TRBJ2-7; 10 bases fit TRBD1. The CDR3 covers 15 residues. Trimming cost V 10 bases and J 2 bases; bases outside gene matches: 11. Germline-derived CDR1 and CDR2 are KGHSH and LQKENI.

J is TRBJ2-7 and V is TRBV28; 9 nucleotides match TRBD2. After removal of 5 bases from V and 4 bases from J, the junction contained 12 bases not matched to a gene. The CDR3 is 16 residues long. From germline, CDR1 is MDHEN and CDR2 SYDVKM. As DNA, the CDR3 is TGTGCCAGCAGTCACTATAGCGGGAGTAGTATGTACGAGCAGTACTTC. Protein product: CASSHYSGSSMYEQYF.

V usage is TRBV5-1 and J usage is TRBJ2-1, with D unresolved. This CDR3 comprises 15 residues. CDR1 is SGHRS, CDR2 YFSETQ, per germline. V lost 5 bases and J 2 bases, leaving 14 bases between the germline ends. In DNA, the CDR3 is TGCGCCAGCAGTCCCGGTGCGGTTCCCTACAATGAGCAGTTCTTC. It translates to CASSPGAVPYNEQFF.

This clone was picked up a small number of times. The genes are TRBV7-2 and TRBJ2-5; 7 bases line up with TRBD2. Germline V gene sequence: CDR1 SGHTA, CDR2 FQGNSA. The CDR3 contains 15 residues. Trimming removed 1 base from V and 3 bases from J; junction bases left unmatched: 5. In DNA form, the CDR3 reads TGTGCCAGCAGCTTAGTGGCAGGGAGGGAAGAGACCCAGTACTTC. It encodes CASSLVAGREETQYF.

The chain uses TRBV6-5 and TRBJ2-1; 10 nucleotides match TRBD2. Germline V gives CDR1 MNHEY, CDR2 SVGAGI. The CDR3 runs to 15 residues. V was pared by 2 bases and J by 7 bases, with 5 bases of the junction left unmatched. CDR3 in DNA: TGTGCCAGCAGTTACCTCTCTAGCGGGGGTAATGAGCAGTTCTTC. Its protein product is CASSYLSSGGNEQFF.

The chain carries TRBV3-1 (or the pseudogene TRBV3-2) and TRBJ1-5; 7 bases match TRBD1. V lost 2 bases to trimming and J lost 6 bases; unmatched junction nucleotides: 7. The germline V gene encodes CDR1 LGHDT and CDR2 YNNKEL (reference sequence). The CDR3 runs to 15 residues. The CDR3 sequence: CASSQWDSPGQPQHF. In nucleotides, the CDR3 is TGTGCCAGCAGCCAATGGGACAGCCCAGGTCAGCCCCAGCATTTT.